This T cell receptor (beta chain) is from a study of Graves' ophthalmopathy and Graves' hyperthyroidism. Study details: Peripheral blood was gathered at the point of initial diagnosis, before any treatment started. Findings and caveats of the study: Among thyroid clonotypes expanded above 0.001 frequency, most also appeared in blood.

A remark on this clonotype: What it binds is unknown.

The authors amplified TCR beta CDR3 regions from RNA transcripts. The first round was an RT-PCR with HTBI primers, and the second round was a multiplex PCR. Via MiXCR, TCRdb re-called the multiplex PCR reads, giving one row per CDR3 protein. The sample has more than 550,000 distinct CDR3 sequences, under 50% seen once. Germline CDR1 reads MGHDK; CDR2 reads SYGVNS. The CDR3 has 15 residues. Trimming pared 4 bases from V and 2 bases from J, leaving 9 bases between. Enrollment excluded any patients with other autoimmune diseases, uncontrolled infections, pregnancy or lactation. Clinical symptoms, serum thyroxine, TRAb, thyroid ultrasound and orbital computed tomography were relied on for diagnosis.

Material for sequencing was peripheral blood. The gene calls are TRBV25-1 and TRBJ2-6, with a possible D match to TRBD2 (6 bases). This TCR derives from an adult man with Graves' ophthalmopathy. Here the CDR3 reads CASSGSGAGANVLTF. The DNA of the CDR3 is TGTGCCAGCAGTGGTTCGGGAGCTGGGGCCAACGTCCTGACTTTC.